The rows below give T cell receptor beta chains drawn from one sample of a study of T-cell memory formation after mild COVID-19. MiXCR was run by TCRdb on the 5' RACE reads, yielding one entry per CDR3 protein. The data show approximately 250,000 distinct CDR3 sequences, under 20% seen once. Source material: PBMCs or a T cell subset sorted from them (not recorded which). The receptors here all came from a young man who had mild COVID-19 (a few samples of this study predate the infection). Cell type and time point are not known. Both conserved end residues are part of each CDR3. Fields, in order: V gene, clone size, CDR3 protein. The size of a clone is reported for some rows only, either as once, few or many, or as a class for expanded clones.

v_gene: TRBV21-1
abundance: few
CDR3aa: CASSKLTGTGGGMNTEAFF

v_gene: TRBV4-1
abundance: many
CDR3aa: CASSPRPGELFF

v_gene: TRBV6-5
abundance: NA
CDR3aa: CASSPSGTGYGYTF

v_gene: TRBV5-1
abundance: NA
CDR3aa: CASSSRSNTDTQYF

v_gene: TRBV29-1
abundance: few
CDR3aa: CSVQGETQYF

v_gene: TRBV12-3/TRBV12-4
abundance: few
CDR3aa: CASSPEGGNQPQHF

v_gene: TRBV24-1
abundance: many
CDR3aa: CATSALGCGGAKNIQYF

v_gene: TRBV6-5
abundance: NA
CDR3aa: CASSYSYPSGGGTDTQYF

v_gene: TRBV3-1
abundance: NA
CDR3aa: CASSPLFTDTQYF

v_gene: TRBV7-2
abundance: few
CDR3aa: CASSFGAGTQYF

v_gene: TRBV5-1
abundance: many
CDR3aa: CASSLAATNAYEQYF

v_gene: TRBV20-1
abundance: few
CDR3aa: CSARPWETQYF

v_gene: TRBV7-9
abundance: many
CDR3aa: CASRPDRDTEAFF

v_gene: TRBV4-3
abundance: few
CDR3aa: CASSQTSGGADTQYF

v_gene: TRBV5-1
abundance: many
CDR3aa: CASSFTGQGINEQFF

v_gene: TRBV20-1
abundance: NA
CDR3aa: CSAPDDRNTEAFF

v_gene: TRBV4-1
abundance: NA
CDR3aa: CASSQQHGQGRTEAFF

v_gene: TRBV18
abundance: few
CDR3aa: CASSPSRGLAGGTDTQYF

v_gene: TRBV12-3/TRBV12-4
abundance: few
CDR3aa: CASSSTGGVETQYF

v_gene: TRBV2
abundance: NA
CDR3aa: CASRTRQGSTDTQYF

v_gene: TRBV11-2
abundance: NA
CDR3aa: CASSLQGAMTLYGYTF

v_gene: TRBV28
abundance: few
CDR3aa: CASSFVMAGGYTF

v_gene: TRBV10-2
abundance: NA
CDR3aa: CASSVKATGTEAFF

v_gene: TRBV3-1
abundance: once
CDR3aa: CASSQGSGATDTQYF

v_gene: TRBV5-1
abundance: few
CDR3aa: CASSPGVNSPLHF

v_gene: TRBV7-2
abundance: many
CDR3aa: CASSFVETQYF

v_gene: TRBV20-1
abundance: NA
CDR3aa: CSARFLSGGFVEKTQYF

v_gene: TRBV6-5
abundance: few
CDR3aa: CASSSRQVHNQPQHF

v_gene: TRBV9
abundance: many
CDR3aa: CASSVELPGEQFF

v_gene: TRBV6-6
abundance: NA
CDR3aa: CASSYFAGNGYTF

v_gene: TRBV4-3
abundance: few
CDR3aa: CASSQDLGHGGTEAFF

v_gene: TRBV7-2
abundance: few
CDR3aa: CASSSTGTGSEKLFF

v_gene: TRBV12-3/TRBV12-4
abundance: many
CDR3aa: CASSLGGALSYEQYF

v_gene: TRBV5-1
abundance: many
CDR3aa: CASSLGRGGSEQFF

v_gene: TRBV15
abundance: many
CDR3aa: CATSRTGKQPQHF

v_gene: TRBV5-1
abundance: NA
CDR3aa: CASSWGPTGNNQPQHF

v_gene: TRBV5-1
abundance: few
CDR3aa: CASSPGGVYSNQPQHF

v_gene: TRBV12-3/TRBV12-4
abundance: NA
CDR3aa: CASRAPGGPYNEQFF

v_gene: TRBV7-9
abundance: few
CDR3aa: CASSPIGVLRPNEQFF

v_gene: TRBV6-5
abundance: few
CDR3aa: CASSKTRRDEQFF

v_gene: TRBV5-1
abundance: NA
CDR3aa: CASNPDRPNTGELFF

v_gene: TRBV5-1
abundance: NA
CDR3aa: CASSNPGGTADIQYF

v_gene: TRBV7-2
abundance: NA
CDR3aa: CASTFWTATDTQYF

v_gene: TRBV5-1
abundance: NA
CDR3aa: CASSPGTEISPLHF

v_gene: TRBV9
abundance: NA
CDR3aa: CASSVYPTSSYEQYF

v_gene: TRBV11-2
abundance: few
CDR3aa: CASSSVRGIGGELFF

v_gene: TRBV5-8
abundance: NA
CDR3aa: CASSLVGAGYGYTF

v_gene: TRBV6-5
abundance: NA
CDR3aa: CASSYTGHNTEAFF